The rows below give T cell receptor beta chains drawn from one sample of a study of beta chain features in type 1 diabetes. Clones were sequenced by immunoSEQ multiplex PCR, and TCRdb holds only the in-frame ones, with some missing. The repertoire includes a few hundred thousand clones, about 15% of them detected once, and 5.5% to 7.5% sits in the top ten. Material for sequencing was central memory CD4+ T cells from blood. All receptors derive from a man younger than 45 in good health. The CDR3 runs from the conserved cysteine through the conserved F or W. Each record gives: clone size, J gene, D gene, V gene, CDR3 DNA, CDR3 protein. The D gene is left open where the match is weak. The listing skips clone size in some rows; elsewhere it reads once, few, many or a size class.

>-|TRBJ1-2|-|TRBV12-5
TGTGCTAGCTTGGACGGAGCTAACTATGGCTACACCTTC
CASLDGANYGYTF
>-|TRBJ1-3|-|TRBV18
TGTGCCAGCTCACCACAGAGGTCACCATCTGGAAACACCATATATTTT
CASSPQRSPSGNTIYF
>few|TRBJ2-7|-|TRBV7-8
TGTGCCAGCAGCCTACCCCTGGCCGCAGGGGTGGGCGAGCAGTACTTC
CASSLPLAAGVGEQYF
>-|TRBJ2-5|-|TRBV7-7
TGTGCCAGCAGCTTAGTTATCGGGGGGCCATCAAAAGAGACCCAGTACTTC
CASSLVIGGPSKETQYF
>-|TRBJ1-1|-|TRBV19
TGTGCCAGTAGTCCCGGGCCAGGCAGGGCTGAAGCTTTCTTT
CASSPGPGRAEAFF
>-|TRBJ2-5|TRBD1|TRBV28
TGTGCCAGCAAGACAGGGGGGGAGACCCAGTACTTC
CASKTGGETQYF
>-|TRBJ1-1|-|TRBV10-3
TGTGCCATCGGGAAGGGGGACACTGAAGCTTTCTTT
CAIGKGDTEAFF
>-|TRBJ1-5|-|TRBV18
TGTGCCAGCTCACCACAGGACCCCAGGGCCGGCGGTCAGCCCCAGCATTTT
CASSPQDPRAGGQPQHF
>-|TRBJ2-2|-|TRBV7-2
TGTGCCAGCAGCTCTAGGAGGGGTAACACCGGGGAGCTGTTTTTT
CASSSRRGNTGELFF
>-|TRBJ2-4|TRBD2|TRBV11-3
TGTGCCAGCAGTTCCATGACTAGCAGCATTCAGTACTTC
CASSSMTSSIQYF
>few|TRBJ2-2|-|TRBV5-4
TGTGCCAGCAATTCGAACACCGGGGAGCTGTTTTTT
CASNSNTGELFF
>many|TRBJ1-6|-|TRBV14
TGTGCCAGCAGCCAAGATCCTATGGGGTACTCACCCCTCCACTTT
CASSQDPMGYSPLHF
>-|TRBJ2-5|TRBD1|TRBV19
TGTGCCAGTAGTAACACAGGGGCCCAAGAGACCCAGTACTTC
CASSNTGAQETQYF
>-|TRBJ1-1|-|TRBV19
TGTGCCAGTAGTCGACAGGCCCTGGGGGCTTTCTTT
CASSRQALGAFF
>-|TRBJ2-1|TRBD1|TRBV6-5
TGTGCCAGCAGTTCCTGGACAGGGGGGACCTACAATGAGCAGTTCTTC
CASSSWTGGTYNEQFF
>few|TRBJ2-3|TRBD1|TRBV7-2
TGTGCCAGCAGCCCACAAGGGGGCCCAGATACGCAGTATTTT
CASSPQGGPDTQYF
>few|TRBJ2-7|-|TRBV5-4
TGTGCCAGCAGCCCAGAACAGAGACCTGCCTACGAGCAGTACTTC
CASSPEQRPAYEQYF
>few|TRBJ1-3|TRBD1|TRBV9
TGTGCCAGCAGCGCAGGGGACAGGGCCAATTTGGGCACCATATATTTT
CASSAGDRANLGTIYF
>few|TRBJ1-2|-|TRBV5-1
TGCGCCAGCAGCAAAGAAGGATATAACTATGGCTACACCTTC
CASSKEGYNYGYTF
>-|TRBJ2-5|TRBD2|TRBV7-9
TGTGCCAGCAGCTTACTAGCGGGAGTTCAAGAGACCCAGTACTTC
CASSLLAGVQETQYF
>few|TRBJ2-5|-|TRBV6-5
TGTGCCAGCAGTGAAAACGTCCCTTCGCGGGCCCAGTACTTC
CASSENVPSRAQYF
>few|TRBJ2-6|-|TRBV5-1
TGCGCCAGCAGCCCCGGTGGGGGAGCTGGGGCCAACGTCCTGACTTTC
CASSPGGGAGANVLTF
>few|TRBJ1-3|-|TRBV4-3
TGCGCCAGCAGCCAAGATGGACGGGATACTGGAAACACCATATATTTT
CASSQDGRDTGNTIYF
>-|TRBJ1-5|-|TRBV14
TGTGCCAGCAGCCAAGGATCGGGGGGGCAGCCCCAGCATTTT
CASSQGSGGQPQHF
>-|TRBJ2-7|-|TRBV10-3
TGTGCCACCGGGCAATCCTTCTACGAGCAGTACTTC
CATGQSFYEQYF
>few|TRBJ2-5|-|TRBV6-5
TGTGCCAGCAGTTACTCGATGCAGGGTGCAAAAGAGACCCAGTACTTC
CASSYSMQGAKETQYF
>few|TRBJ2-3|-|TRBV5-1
TGCGCCAGCAGCCGAGAGAACACAGATACGCAGTATTTT
CASSRENTDTQYF
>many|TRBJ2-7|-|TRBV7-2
TGTGCCAGCAGCTTAAGTAGACAGCTTCTTTCCTACGAGCAGTACTTC
CASSLSRQLLSYEQYF
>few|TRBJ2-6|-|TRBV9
TGTGCCAGCAGCGGAGGAACAAGGCCCTCTGGGGCCAACGTCCTGACTTTC
CASSGGTRPSGANVLTF
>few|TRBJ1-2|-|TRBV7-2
TGTGCCAGCAGCTTACAGAACTCCGGTGGCTACACCTTC
CASSLQNSGGYTF
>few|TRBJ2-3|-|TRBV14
TGTGCCAGCAGTCGGTTGGGTACAGGGTCGGCAGATACGCAGTATTTT
CASSRLGTGSADTQYF
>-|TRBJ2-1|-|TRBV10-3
TGTGCCAGCAGGCGGAAGAATGAGCAGTTCTTC
CASRRKNEQFF